Below, one T cell receptor beta chain is given with its context. No antigen is known for it. The data belong to a study of blood T cells in healthy people across ages. Looking at the study overall: Roughly one uniquely barcoded beta molecule per two T cells was captured.

Whole-study results and caveats: Diversity estimated from one million T cells was considered an underestimate. Strong correlation existed between TCR beta diversity and naive T cell percentage.

Through a sample-barcoded 5' primer and a J-beta primer mix, a second PCR was run for roughly 6 to 12 cycles. Tags on each cDNA molecule came from a template-switch adaptor with 12 random nucleotides. MiXCR, applied by TCRdb to the 5' RACE reads, yields one record per CDR3 protein. The table lists 1,100,000 or so distinct CDR3 sequences, less than 50% of them singletons. The CDR3 length is 14 residues. J lost 4 bases, V lost 3 bases, and 3 bases had no gene match. Germline V gene lookup returns CDR1 SGHRS and CDR2 YFSETQ. The specimen was blood. This TCR derives from a woman aged 55 to 70 in good health. The chain combines TRBV5-1 with TRBJ2-5; 10 nucleotides line up with TRBD2. The CDR3 spells CASSWSGRVETQYF. CDR3 in DNA: TGCGCCAGCAGCTGGAGCGGGAGGGTAGAGACCCAGTACTTC. Full variable domain (remainder filled in from reference TRBV5-1 and TRBJ2-5): KAGVTQTPRYLIKTRGQQVTLSCSPISGHRSVSWYQQTPGQGLQFLFEYFSETQRNKGNFPGRFSGRQFSNSRSEMNVSTLELGDSALYLCASSWSGRVETQYFGPGTRLLVL.